These 25 T cell receptor beta chains share one sample of origin, sequenced in a study of metastatic and nonmetastatic thyroid tumors. With MiXCR, TCRdb called clones anew from the PCR reads. Of about 12,000 clones in the sample, under 35% are singletons; the top ten hold around 21%. No treatment of any kind had been given to any patient before thyroid surgery. The sample comprised tumor tissue. These receptors all come from a female donor with papillary thyroid cancer or a benign thyroid nodule (not recorded which). Some clones in this sample may be carry-over from other donors' samples.

This clone was seen only a few times. The chain employs TRBV11-3 and TRBJ2-5, with TRBD1 as a possible D gene (6 bases). In germline, CDR1 is SGHNT, CDR2 YENEEA. There are 13 residues in the CDR3. Deletions cut 5 bases from V and 5 bases from J, with 12 bases between. CDR3 bases: TGTGCCAGCAGCCGGGACATGTGGGAGACCCAGTACTTC. It yields the protein CASSRDMWETQYF.

The chain links TRBV7-9 to TRBJ2-3; 9 bases agree with TRBD1. The V gene's germline CDR1 is SEHNR and CDR2 FQNEAQ (reference sequence). V shed 1 base, J shed 8 bases, and the junction held 4 bases outside the gene matches. The CDR3 has 14 amino acids. The CDR3: CASSLDRTGVTQYF. As DNA, the CDR3 is TGTGCCAGCAGCTTAGATAGGACAGGGGTTACGCAGTATTTT.

This clone was seen many times. The gene calls are TRBV20-1 and TRBJ2-5, with 11 bases that match TRBD2. Germline values: CDR1 DFQATT, CDR2 SNEGSKA (reference sequence). V dropped 1 base and J dropped 8; count of bases not matched to a gene: 9. The CDR3 is 15 amino acids. The CDR3 region is CSARARTSGQRTQYF. CDR3 DNA sequence: TGCAGTGCTAGAGCCCGGACTAGCGGGCAGAGAACCCAGTACTTC.

J is TRBJ1-1 and V is TRBV11-2; D unclear. Germline V CDR1 and CDR2: SGHAT, FQNNGV. V was clipped by 3 bases and J by 7 bases, with 9 bases between them. The CDR3 is 12 amino acids. CDR3 bases: TGTGCCAGCAGCTTCAGGTGGGATGAAGCTTTCTTT. Its translation: CASSFRWDEAFF.

This clone has ten or more counts. The chain uses TRBV27 and TRBJ1-1; TRBD1 agrees at 7 bases. The CDR3 is made up of 12 amino acids. J lost 8 bases, V lost 5 bases, and 5 bases had no gene match. The germline CDR1 and CDR2 sequences are MNHEY and SMNVEV (reference sequence). CDR3 protein: CASSVQGGEAFF. The CDR3 DNA sequence: TGTGCCAGCAGTGTCCAGGGGGGGGAAGCTTTCTTT.

The chain couples TRBV20-1 to TRBJ2-7; D uncertain. The CDR3 is made up of 14 amino acids. V was shortened by 1 base and J by 7 bases, with 17 bases between the two germline ends. The germline gives CDR1 DFQATT, CDR2 SNEGSKA (reference sequence). The CDR3 nucleotides read TGCAGTGCTAGAGGCGGTGCTGTTTTGGGGGAGCAGTACTTC. The encoded protein is CSARGGAVLGEQYF.

The chain links TRBV2 to TRBJ1-6, with D unclear. The CDR3 runs to 14 residues. Per the germline V gene, CDR1 is SNHLY and CDR2 is FYNNEI. V shed 8 bases and J shed 4 bases, with 12 bases lying between them. The CDR3 spells CASYPEQYNSPLHF. CDR3 nucleotides: TGTGCCAGCTACCCCGAACAGTATAATTCACCCCTCCACTTT.

Within the sample, this clone is medium-sized (0.01 to 0.1%). V usage is TRBV20-1 and J usage is TRBJ2-1; 8 positions match TRBD2. CDR1 DFQATT and CDR2 SNEGSKA come from the germline V gene (reference sequence). The V segment lost 5 bases and the J segment 5 bases; nucleotides outside the gene matches: 11. The CDR3 has 15 amino acids. The CDR3 region is CSASGLAGSDNEQFF. Written as DNA, the CDR3 is TGCAGTGCTTCCGGACTAGCAGGGTCTGACAATGAGCAGTTCTTC.

This clone was observed many times. This chain joins TRBV7-9 and TRBJ1-4; D might be TRBD1 (5 bases). Germline CDR1 is SEHNR and CDR2 is FQNEAQ (reference sequence). Trimming removed 3 bases at V and 8 bases at J, with 19 bases between. The CDR3 covers 16 residues. The CDR3 nucleotides read TGTGCCAGCAGCTTTTCCATTGGAGGGGAGGGCGAAAAACTGTTTTTT. Translation gives CASSFSIGGEGEKLFF.

The V gene is TRBV20-1, the J gene TRBJ2-2; TRBD1 is a possible D gene (6 bases). This CDR3 spans 19 amino acids. Trimming removed 3 bases at V and 5 bases at J, with 28 bases between. CDR1 is DFQATT, CDR2 SNEGSKA, per germline (reference sequence). CDR3 in amino acids: CSARMAVRQAISGTGELFF. The CDR3 region has the DNA TGCAGTGCTAGGATGGCCGTCCGACAGGCGATTAGTGGGACCGGGGAGCTGTTTTTT.

This clone was detected a few times. This chain connects TRBV6-2 or TRBV6-3 to TRBJ2-3; D gene unclear. V was pared by 0 bases and J by 1 base, with 11 bases between. The CDR3 is 16 residues long. Per the germline V gene, CDR1 is MNHEY and CDR2 is SVGEGT. CDR3 residues: CASSYSPSTGTDTQYF. The CDR3, as DNA: TGTGCCAGCAGTTACTCACCATCTACAGGCACAGATACGCAGTATTTT.

Only a few counts were recorded for this clone. The chain recombines TRBV28 with TRBJ2-1; 12 bases fit TRBD2. Trimming took 9 bases from V and 5 from J; bases not matched to a gene: 11. Germline V gene sequence: CDR1 MDHEN, CDR2 SYDVKM. The CDR3 totals 16 residues. CDR3 protein: CARSKQLAGGHNEQFF. The CDR3 nucleotides are TGTGCCAGAAGTAAGCAACTAGCGGGAGGCCACAATGAGCAGTTCTTC.

This clone rates as medium-sized. This sequence joins TRBV11-2 and TRBJ2-1; 8 bases line up with TRBD2. The CDR3 runs to 15 residues. J lost 7 bases, V lost 5 bases, and 10 bases had no gene match. Germline V gene sequence: CDR1 SGHAT, CDR2 FQNNGV. The CDR3 is CASSRASGRSNEQFF. The CDR3 DNA reads TGTGCCAGCAGCCGGGCGAGCGGGAGATCGAATGAGCAGTTCTTC.

V usage is TRBV2 and J usage is TRBJ1-1; no definite D call. V lost 4 bases and J lost 4, with 16 bases in between. Per the germline V gene, CDR1 is SNHLY and CDR2 is FYNNEI. This CDR3 has 15 amino acids. The CDR3 is CASSATLGMSTEAFF. In DNA form, the CDR3 reads TGTGCCAGCAGTGCCACACTGGGTATGAGCACTGAAGCTTTCTTT.

In this sample, this clone is medium-sized. J is TRBJ2-1 and V is TRBV20-1; TRBD2 matches at 7 bases. The CDR3 sequence is 15 residues long. CDR1 DFQATT and CDR2 SNEGSKA come from the germline V gene (reference sequence). V lost 0 bases and J lost 0; bases outside the gene matches: 2. CDR3 sequence reads: CSARDRDYSYNEQFF. CDR3 DNA: TGCAGTGCTAGAGACAGGGACTACTCCTACAATGAGCAGTTCTTC.

The V gene is TRBV6-1, the J gene TRBJ2-7; possibly TRBD1 or TRBD2 for D (5 bases each). Germline loops: CDR1 MNHNS, CDR2 SASEGT. This CDR3 is 13 amino acids long. The V gene lost 5 bases and the J gene lost 3 bases, with 11 bases spanning the gap. Written as DNA, the CDR3 is TGTGCCAGCAGTTTGGGGGAGCTCTACGAGCAGTACTTC. This codes for CASSLGELYEQYF.

This clone was counted ten times or more. V usage is TRBV7-9 and J usage is TRBJ2-1, with 7 bases that match TRBD1. The CDR3 contains 16 residues. Germline V lookup: CDR1 SEHNR, CDR2 FQNEAQ (reference sequence). Germline trimming cut 4 bases from V and 3 bases from J; bases unmatched to any gene: 9. CDR3 sequence: CASSSPDRAGYNEQFF. The CDR3 bases are TGTGCCAGCAGCTCCCCAGACAGGGCGGGCTACAATGAGCAGTTCTTC.

The rearrangement joins TRBV30 to TRBJ2-3, with D possibly called TRBD1 or TRBD2 (6 bases each). The CDR3 is made up of 14 amino acids. V was cut by 2 bases and J by 5 bases, with 14 bases left in between. Looked up from germline, CDR1 is GTSNPN and CDR2 is SVGIG (reference sequence). The CDR3 loop reads CAWSRGESGDTQYF. CDR3 in DNA: TGTGCCTGGAGTAGGGGGGAGTCAGGAGATACGCAGTATTTT.

A few counts support this clone. V usage is TRBV28 and J usage is TRBJ2-7; perhaps TRBD1 as D (7 bases). This CDR3 is built from 15 residues. CDR1 and CDR2 (germline): MDHEN, SYDVKM. Deletions cut 6 bases from V and 4 bases from J, with 19 bases between. In DNA form, the CDR3 reads TGTGCCAGCAGGGTTGGAGGGGGCGTAAGTTACGAGCAGTACTTC. Amino acid sequence: CASRVGGGVSYEQYF.

By its share, this clone is medium-sized (0.01 to 0.1%). The J gene is TRBJ1-5, the V gene TRBV2; D is uncertain. The V gene's germline CDR1 is SNHLY and CDR2 FYNNEI. The V end lost 8 bases, the J end lost 0 bases, and 11 bases lay between the germline ends. The CDR3 loop spans 14 amino acids. CDR3: CASVGPYSNQPQHF. As DNA, the CDR3 is TGTGCCAGCGTCGGACCTTATAGCAATCAGCCCCAGCATTTT.

This clone was detected ten times or more. DNA for the CDR3: TGTGCCAGTAGTACCAGGACACAGAACTATGGCTACACCTTC. Translation: CASSTRTQNYGYTF. V is TRBV19 and J is TRBJ1-2, with D possibly matching TRBD1 (5 bases). CDR1 and CDR2 from the germline V gene are LNHDA and SQIVND (reference sequence). V was cut by 4 bases and J by 2 bases, with 11 bases left in between. The CDR3 covers 14 residues.

The genes are TRBV10-3 and TRBJ1-4; 8 bases agree with TRBD1. CDR1 is ENHRY, CDR2 SYGVKD, per germline. V shed 6 bases, J shed 4 bases, and the junction held 1 base outside the gene matches. The length of the CDR3 is 13 residues. The CDR3 spells CAIRDRVNEKLFF. The CDR3 nucleotides read TGTGCCATCAGGGACAGGGTTAATGAAAAACTGTTTTTT.

The chain joins TRBV24-1 to TRBJ1-5, with D unresolved. V gave up 5 bases and J gave up 3 bases, with 10 bases separating them. Germline assignment: CDR1 KGHDR and CDR2 SFDVKD. The CDR3 extends over 14 amino acids. The CDR3: CATSVSWDNQPQHF. CDR3 DNA: TGTGCCACCAGTGTGTCATGGGACAATCAGCCCCAGCATTTT.

This clone has at least ten counts. A single base separates this from a much larger clone, so it may be a read error. Within the sample, other DNA sequences also encode this same CDR3. The chain joins TRBV16 to TRBJ2-1; 7 bases map to TRBD2. Germline V gives CDR1 KGHSY, CDR2 FQNENV. V shed 3 bases and J 0 bases; nucleotides not matched to a gene: 5. There are 16 residues in the CDR3. Written as DNA, the CDR3 is TGTGCCAGCAGCCAGGGTCAGCGGGGCTCCTACAATGAGCAGTTCTTC. It translates to CASSQGQRGSYNEQFF.

This clone was seen ten or more times. V is TRBV4-1 and J is TRBJ1-2, with D unclear. This CDR3 contains 16 residues. The V gene's germline CDR1 is MGHRA and CDR2 YSYEKL. Trimming left V 0 bases short and J 1 base short, with 12 bases between. In DNA, the CDR3 is TGCGCCAGCAGCCAAGATGAGGGTAGTTTTAACTATGGCTACACCTTC. This encodes CASSQDEGSFNYGYTF.